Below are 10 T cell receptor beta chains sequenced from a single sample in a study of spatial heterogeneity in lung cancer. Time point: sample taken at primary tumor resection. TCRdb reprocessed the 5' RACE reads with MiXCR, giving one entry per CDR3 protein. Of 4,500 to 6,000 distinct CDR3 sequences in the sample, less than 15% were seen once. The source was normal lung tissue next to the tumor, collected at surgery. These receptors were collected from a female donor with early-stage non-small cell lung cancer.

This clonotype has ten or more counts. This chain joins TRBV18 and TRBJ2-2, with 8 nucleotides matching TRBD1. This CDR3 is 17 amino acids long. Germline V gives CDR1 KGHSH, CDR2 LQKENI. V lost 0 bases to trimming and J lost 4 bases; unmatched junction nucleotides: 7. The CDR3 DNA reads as TGTGCCAGCTCACCACCGCAGGGGGCGCTTATCACCGGGGAGCTGTTTTTT. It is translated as CASSPPQGALITGELFF.

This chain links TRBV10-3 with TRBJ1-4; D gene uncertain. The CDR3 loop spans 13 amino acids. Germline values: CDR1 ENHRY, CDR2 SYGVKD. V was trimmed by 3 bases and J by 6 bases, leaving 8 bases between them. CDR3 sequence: CAISEVGDEKLFF. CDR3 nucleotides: TGTGCCATCAGTGAAGTGGGCGATGAAAAACTGTTTTTT.

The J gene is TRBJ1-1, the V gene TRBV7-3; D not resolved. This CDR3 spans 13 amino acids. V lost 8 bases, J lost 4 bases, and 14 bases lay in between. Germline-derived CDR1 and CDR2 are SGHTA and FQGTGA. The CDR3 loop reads CASHEGRITEAFF. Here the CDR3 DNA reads TGTGCCAGCCACGAAGGGAGGATCACTGAAGCTTTCTTT.

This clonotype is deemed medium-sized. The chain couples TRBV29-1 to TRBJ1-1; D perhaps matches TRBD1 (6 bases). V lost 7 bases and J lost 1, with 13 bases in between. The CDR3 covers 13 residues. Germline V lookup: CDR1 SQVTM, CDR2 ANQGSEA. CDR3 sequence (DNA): TGCAGCGCTAGCCCGGACAGGAACACTGAAGCTTTCTTT. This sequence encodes CSASPDRNTEAFF. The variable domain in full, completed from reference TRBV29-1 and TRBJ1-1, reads SAVISQKPSRDICQRGTSLTIQCQVDSQVTMMFWYRQQPGQSLTLIATANQGSEATYESGFVIDKFPISRPNLTFSTLTVSNMSPEDSSIYLCSASPDRNTEAFFGQGTRLTVV.

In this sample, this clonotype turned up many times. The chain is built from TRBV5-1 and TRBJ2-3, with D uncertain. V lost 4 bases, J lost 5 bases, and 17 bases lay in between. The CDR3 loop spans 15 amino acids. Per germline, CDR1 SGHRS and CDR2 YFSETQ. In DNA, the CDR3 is TGCGCCAGCAGCAAAAGACCTGACGGGCAAGATACGCAGTATTTT. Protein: CASSKRPDGQDTQYF.

The CDR3 DNA sequence: TGTGCCAGCAGCCGCCGGGACAGCTACTCCTACGAGCAGTACTTC. Its protein product is CASSRRDSYSYEQYF. The genes are TRBV7-2 and TRBJ2-7, with 7 bases identical to TRBD1. Per the germline V gene, CDR1 is SGHTA and CDR2 is FQGNSA. This CDR3 is built from 15 residues. With V trimmed by 5 bases and J by 0 bases, 7 bases remained unmatched.

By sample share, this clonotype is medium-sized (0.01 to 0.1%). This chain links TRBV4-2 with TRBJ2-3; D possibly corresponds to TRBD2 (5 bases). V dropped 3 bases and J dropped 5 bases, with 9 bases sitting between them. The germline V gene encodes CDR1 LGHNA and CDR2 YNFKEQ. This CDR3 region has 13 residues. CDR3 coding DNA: TGTGCCAGCAGCCAGAGGACTGAAGATACGCAGTATTTT. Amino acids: CASSQRTEDTQYF.

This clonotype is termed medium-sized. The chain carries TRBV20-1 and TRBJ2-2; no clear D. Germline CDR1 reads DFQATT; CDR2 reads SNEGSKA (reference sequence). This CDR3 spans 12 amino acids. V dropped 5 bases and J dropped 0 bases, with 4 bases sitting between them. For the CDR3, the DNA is TGCAGTGCTGGACCGAACACCGGGGAGCTGTTTTTT. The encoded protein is CSAGPNTGELFF.

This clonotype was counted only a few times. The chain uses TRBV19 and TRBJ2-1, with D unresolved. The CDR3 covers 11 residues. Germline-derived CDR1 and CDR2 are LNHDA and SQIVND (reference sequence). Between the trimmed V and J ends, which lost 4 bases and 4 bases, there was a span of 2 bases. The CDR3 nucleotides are TGTGCCAGTAGTACGTACAATGAGCAGTTCTTC. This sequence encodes CASSTYNEQFF.

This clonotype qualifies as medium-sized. CDR3 loop: CATSVGSGPTNTQYF. The CDR3 region has the DNA TGTGCCACCAGTGTCGGTAGCGGCCCCACGAATACGCAGTATTTT. This rearrangement joins TRBV24-1 to TRBJ2-3; D might be TRBD2 (6 bases). There are 15 residues in the CDR3. The V end was cut by 5 bases, the J end by 7 bases, with 18 bases between. CDR1 is KGHDR and CDR2 is SFDVKD in the germline V gene.